Each of the 28 T cell receptor beta chains below was sequenced from the same sample in a study of T cells in localized non-small cell lung cancer. Only in-frame clones appear in the TCRdb table, and some are missing; sequencing was by immunoSEQ multiplex PCR. This sample has tens of thousands of clones, with 86% found just once. Here the sequenced sample was peripheral blood, taken before any cancer treatment. The receptors were sampled from a male donor at least 60 years old with stage III squamous cell lung carcinoma.

The rearrangement uses TRBV6-6 and TRBJ1-5, with 8 bases lining up with TRBD1. The CDR3 is 15 residues long. Germline-derived CDR1 and CDR2 are MNHNY and SVGAGI (reference sequence). J was trimmed by 2 bases and V by 6 bases; bases with no gene match: 6. As DNA, the CDR3 is TGTGCCAGCAGATCCCAGGGGGCGGGCAATCAGCCCCAGCATTTT. Amino acids: CASRSQGAGNQPQHF.

The rearrangement uses TRBV19 and TRBJ1-2; D is unresolved. CDR1 is LNHDA, CDR2 SQIVND, per germline (reference sequence). This CDR3 has 14 amino acids. Trimming pared 4 bases from V and 0 bases from J, leaving 9 bases between. The CDR3 bases are TGTGCCAGTAGTACCCGAGTATCTAACTATGGCTACACCTTC. It yields the protein CASSTRVSNYGYTF.

This sequence joins TRBV5-4 and TRBJ2-3, with 7 bases identical to TRBD2. With 0 bases clipped from V and 4 bases from J, the junction kept 8 bases outside the gene matches. CDR1 SGHNT and CDR2 YYREEE come from the germline V gene (reference sequence). CDR3 size: 16 residues. The CDR3 DNA follows: TGTGCCAGCAGCTTGGCCCTGGCTAGCGGATCAGATACGCAGTATTTT. It specifies CASSLALASGSDTQYF. The variable domain in full, completed from reference TRBV5-4 and TRBJ2-3, reads ETGVTQSPTHLIKTRGQQVTLRCSSQSGHNTVSWYQQALGQGPQFIFQYYREEENGRGNFPPRFSGLQFPNYSSELNVNALELDDSALYLCASSLALASGSDTQYFGPGTRLTVL.

The chain has TRBV4-3 and TRBJ1-5; D ambiguous. This CDR3 contains 13 residues. Trimming left V 0 bases short and J 5 bases short, with 5 bases between. Germline CDR1 and CDR2: LGHNA and YSLEER. DNA for the CDR3: TGCGCCAGCAGCCAAGATGGAGATCAGCCCCAGCATTTT. Its translation: CASSQDGDQPQHF.

This sequence joins TRBV7-9 and TRBJ2-5, with 8 nucleotides matching TRBD1. J was trimmed by 1 base and V by 1 base; bases with no gene match: 5. CDR1 and CDR2 (germline): SEHNR, FQNEAQ (reference sequence). The CDR3 consists of 16 residues. The CDR3 DNA reads as TGTGCCAGCAGCTTAGAAGCAGGGGGCCCCCAAGAGACCCAGTACTTC. Its translation: CASSLEAGGPQETQYF.

The genes are TRBV5-4 and TRBJ1-2; D possibly corresponds to TRBD1 (5 bases). The CDR3 loop spans 15 amino acids. The germline CDR1 and CDR2 sequences are SGHNT and YYREEE (reference sequence). V lost 4 bases to trimming and J lost 4 bases, with 17 bases between them. The CDR3 coding sequence is TGTGCCAGCAGCCTATCGGTGACAGACCGCTATGGCTACACCTTC. Translated: CASSLSVTDRYGYTF.

V and J are TRBV7-2 and TRBJ2-7; the match to TRBD2 covers 7 bases. From germline, CDR1 is SGHTA and CDR2 FQGNSA. J lost 1 base, V lost 0 bases, and 6 bases had no gene match. This CDR3 has 16 residues. CDR3 sequence (DNA): TGTGCCAGCAGCTTAGCGAGGACTAGTACTTCCTACGAGCAGTACTTC. Encoded protein: CASSLARTSTSYEQYF. Complete variable domain (other parts from reference TRBV7-2 and TRBJ2-7): GAGVSQSPSNKVTEKGKDVELRCDPISGHTALYWYRQSLGQGLEFLIYFQGNSAPDKSGLPSDRFSAERTGGSVSTLTIQRTQQEDSAVYLCASSLARTSTSYEQYFGPGTRLTVT.

The V gene is TRBV18, the J gene TRBJ1-2; D is uncertain. The CDR3 is 15 residues long. Germline lookup yields CDR1 KGHSH and CDR2 LQKENI. Between the trimmed V and J ends, which lost 2 bases and 1 base, there was a span of 11 bases. The CDR3 nucleotides are TGTGCCAGCTCACCAGAAGGGCTCCTTAACTATGGCTACACCTTC. Protein sequence: CASSPEGLLNYGYTF.

Regarding this clone: A read error may produce the germline difference seen at one junction end. The genes are TRBV5-1 and TRBJ2-1, with 11 bases identical to TRBD2. CDR3 length: 17 amino acids. Germline V CDR1 and CDR2: SGHRS, YFSETQ. The CDR3 nucleotides are TGCGCCAGCAGGCCACTACCCGGGACTAGCGGTTACAATGAACAGTTCTTC. Translation gives CASRPLPGTSGYNEQFF.

The V call is TRBV18, the J call TRBJ2-7, with 10 bases matching TRBD1. The junction had 4 bases not matched to a gene; V was cut back by 3 bases and J by 2 bases. This CDR3 comprises 15 residues. Per germline, CDR1 KGHSH and CDR2 LQKENI. CDR3 nucleotide sequence: TGTGCCAGCTCACCCGGACAGGGGGGCACCTACGAGCAGTACTTC. It codes for CASSPGQGGTYEQYF.

The genes are TRBV27 and TRBJ2-2; TRBD1 agrees at 12 bases. The CDR3 has 16 amino acids. Per the germline V gene, CDR1 is MNHEY and CDR2 is SMNVEV (reference sequence). V lost 5 bases to trimming and J lost 6 bases; unmatched junction nucleotides: 7. This CDR3 reads CASSPYRDRGPGELFF. Written as DNA, the CDR3 is TGTGCCAGCAGTCCCTACCGGGACAGGGGGCCCGGGGAGCTGTTTTTT.

The CDR3 DNA reads TGTGCCAGCAGCCCGGGGGGAGGGACGGGCACTGAAGCTTTCTTT. Its translation is CASSPGGGTGTEAFF. V usage is TRBV7-9 and J usage is TRBJ1-1; weak D call: TRBD1 (5 bases). From germline, CDR1 is SEHNR and CDR2 FQNEAQ (reference sequence). The ends were cut back, 5 bases at V and 4 bases at J, with 17 bases in the middle. The CDR3 runs to 15 residues.

The chain carries TRBV2 and TRBJ1-2; D gene unclear. The CDR3 runs 15 residues. V shed 4 bases and J shed 0 bases, with 12 bases lying between them. Germline CDR1 SNHLY, CDR2 FYNNEI. The CDR3 DNA sequence: TGTGCCAGCAGTGGGTCGGTCCGAGCTAACTATGGCTACACCTTC. As protein: CASSGSVRANYGYTF.

The genes are TRBV19 and TRBJ1-1; 9 bases are shared with TRBD1. The germline V gene has CDR1 LNHDA and CDR2 SQIVND (reference sequence). The V and J ends lost 1 base and 5 bases, in that order; junction bases with no gene match: 8. CDR3 length: 16 amino acids. CDR3 in DNA: TGTGCCAGTAGTATAGTAGGGAACAGGGGGCGGACTGAAGCTTTCTTT. Translation gives CASSIVGNRGRTEAFF.

The rearrangement uses TRBV6-4 and TRBJ2-3, with D unclear. Germline CDR1 MRHNA, CDR2 SNTAGT. This CDR3 contains 13 residues. With 8 bases removed from V and 0 bases from J, the gap between germline ends came to 9 bases. The CDR3 nucleotides read TGTGCCAGCGGGGTTGATAGCACAGATACGCAGTATTTT. It encodes CASGVDSTDTQYF.

The count of this clone is one. The V gene is TRBV6-5, the J gene TRBJ1-2, with TRBD1 matching over 7 bases. With 5 bases clipped from V and 3 bases from J, the junction kept 6 bases outside the gene matches. This CDR3 comprises 14 residues. Germline CDR1 and CDR2: MNHEY and SVGAGI. The DNA for the CDR3 is TGTGCCAGCAGTCCCGACAGGGCCGACTATGGCTACACCTTC. Residues: CASSPDRADYGYTF.

The J gene is TRBJ2-4, the V gene TRBV10-3; TRBD2 is a possible D gene (6 bases). The V gene's germline CDR1 is ENHRY and CDR2 SYGVKD. V was pared by 0 bases and J by 6 bases, with 15 bases between. The CDR3 has 16 residues. The CDR3 is CAISESTGIGGNIQYF. The CDR3 region has the DNA TGTGCCATCAGTGAGTCGACTGGGATCGGGGGAAACATTCAGTACTTC.

The J gene is TRBJ1-4, the V gene TRBV2, with 7 bases matching TRBD1. CDR1 SNHLY and CDR2 FYNNEI come from the germline V gene. V was pared by 6 bases and J by 8 bases, with 6 bases of the junction left unmatched. The CDR3 is made up of 13 amino acids. In DNA, the CDR3 is TGTGCCAGCAGAGGAGGGGGCAAGGAAAAACTGTTTTTT. Its protein product is CASRGGGKEKLFF.

V is TRBV7-3 and J is TRBJ2-3, with TRBD1 matching over 10 bases. Germline CDR1 SGHTA, CDR2 FQGTGA. V lost 5 bases to trimming and J lost 3 bases; unmatched junction nucleotides: 8. The CDR3 has 16 amino acids. The CDR3 bases are TGTGCCAGCAGCGCTCTCCCGGGACAGGGGACAGATACGCAGTATTTT. Residues: CASSALPGQGTDTQYF.

This sequence joins TRBV5-4 and TRBJ2-5; 7 bases align to TRBD2. The germline V gene encodes CDR1 SGHNT and CDR2 YYREEE (reference sequence). J gave up 1 base and V 0 bases, and 6 bases lay outside the gene matches. The CDR3 spans 16 residues. This CDR3 is CASSLAPASGQETQYF. The CDR3, as DNA: TGTGCCAGCAGCTTGGCTCCTGCTAGCGGCCAAGAGACCCAGTACTTC.

This clone was counted ten times or more. V usage is TRBV6-5 and J usage is TRBJ2-7, with no clear D. Germline-derived CDR1 and CDR2 are MNHEY and SVGAGI. This CDR3 has 11 residues. The V end was cut by 5 bases, the J end by 3 bases, with 5 bases between. The DNA for the CDR3 is TGTGCCAGCAGTAACCTCTACGAGCAGTACTTC. This codes for CASSNLYEQYF.

DNA of the CDR3: TGTGCCAGCAGTGAAGTGACAGGTTCCAAAAACATTCAGTACTTC. It translates to CASSEVTGSKNIQYF. The chain links TRBV6-1 to TRBJ2-4, with a weak D call TRBD1 (6 bases). Trimming left V 1 base short and J 2 bases short, with 9 bases between. Germline CDR1 is MNHNS and CDR2 is SASEGT. The CDR3 spans 15 residues.

The CDR3 here is CASSFDRGYIQYF. CDR3 nucleotide sequence: TGTGCCAGCAGCTTCGACAGGGGGTACATTCAGTACTTC. The rearrangement links TRBV7-9 to TRBJ2-4; 9 bases match TRBD1. V trimming: 3 bases; J trimming: 8 bases; junction bases outside the gene matches: 2. Germline V gene data show CDR1 as SEHNR and CDR2 as FQNEAQ (reference sequence). CDR3 length: 13 amino acids.

This clone was counted a few times. This rearrangement joins TRBV2 to TRBJ1-3; weak D call: TRBD1 (6 bases). The length of the CDR3 is 13 residues. Germline assignment: CDR1 SNHLY and CDR2 FYNNEI. Trimming cost V 8 bases and J 3 bases, with 11 bases left between them. The CDR3 region is CASGRGIGNTIYF. CDR3 in DNA: TGTGCCAGCGGGAGGGGGATTGGAAACACCATATATTTT.

The V and J genes are TRBV2 and TRBJ1-3; 10 bases fit TRBD1. This CDR3 is built from 15 residues. The V gene's germline CDR1 is SNHLY and CDR2 FYNNEI. V lost 5 bases and J lost 2; bases outside the gene matches: 3. CDR3 nucleotide sequence: TGTGCCAGCAGTCAGACAGGGGGCACTGGAAACACCATATATTTT. Translated, it gives CASSQTGGTGNTIYF.

This clone occurred once. The chain recombines TRBV19 with TRBJ2-4; 9 bases are a match to TRBD1. Germline-derived CDR1 and CDR2 are LNHDA and SQIVND (reference sequence). The CDR3 extends over 16 amino acids. With 5 bases clipped from V and 3 bases from J, the junction kept 8 bases outside the gene matches. CDR3 protein: CASSADRGNGKNIQYF. CDR3 nucleotide sequence: TGTGCCAGTAGTGCGGACAGGGGTAACGGCAAAAACATTCAGTACTTC.

The CDR3 DNA reads TGTGCCAGCAGTTACGAATGGCAGTCCCTAGCCGGGCAGTATTTT. It specifies CASSYEWQSLAGQYF. The chain links TRBV6-5 to TRBJ2-3, with D perhaps TRBD2 (5 bases). V lost 2 bases to trimming and J lost 11 bases, with 20 bases between them. This CDR3 contains 15 residues. Germline V gene data show CDR1 as MNHEY and CDR2 as SVGAGI.

This sequence joins TRBV10-3 and TRBJ1-2; D is uncertain. The CDR3 consists of 15 residues. Germline-derived CDR1 and CDR2 are ENHRY and SYGVKD. The V and J ends lost 0 bases and 0 bases respectively, with 8 bases between them. The CDR3 DNA follows: TGTGCCATCAGTGAGTCTCGGACTGCTAACTATGGCTACACCTTC. Protein product: CAISESRTANYGYTF.